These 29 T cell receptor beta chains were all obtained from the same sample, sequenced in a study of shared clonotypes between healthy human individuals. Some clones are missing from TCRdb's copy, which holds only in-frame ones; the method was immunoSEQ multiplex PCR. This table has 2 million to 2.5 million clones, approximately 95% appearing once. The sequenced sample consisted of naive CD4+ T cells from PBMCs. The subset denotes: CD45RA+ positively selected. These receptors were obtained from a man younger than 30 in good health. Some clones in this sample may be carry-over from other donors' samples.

CDR3 in amino acids: CASSLGWGTDRLARHEQYF. The CDR3 coding sequence is TGCGCCAGCAGCTTGGGGTGGGGAACGGACAGGCTCGCGCGACACGAGCAGTACTTC. The chain uses TRBV5-1 and TRBJ2-7; 7 nucleotides match TRBD1. After removal of 0 bases from V and 5 bases from J, the junction contained 20 bases not matched to a gene. Germline V CDR1 and CDR2: SGHRS, YFSETQ. This CDR3 region has 19 residues.

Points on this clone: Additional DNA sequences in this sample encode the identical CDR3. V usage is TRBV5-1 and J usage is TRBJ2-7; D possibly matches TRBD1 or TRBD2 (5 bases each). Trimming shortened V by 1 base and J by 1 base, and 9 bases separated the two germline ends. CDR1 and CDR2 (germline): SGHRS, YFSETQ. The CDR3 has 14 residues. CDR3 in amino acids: CASSLLGVSYEQYF. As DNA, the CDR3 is TGCGCCAGCAGCTTGTTGGGGGTATCCTACGAGCAGTACTTC.

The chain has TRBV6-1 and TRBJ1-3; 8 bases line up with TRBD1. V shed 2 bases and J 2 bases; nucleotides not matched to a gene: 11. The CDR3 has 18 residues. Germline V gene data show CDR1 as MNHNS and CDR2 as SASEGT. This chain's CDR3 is CASSERTGTGVPGNTIYF. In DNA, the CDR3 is TGTGCCAGCAGTGAAAGGACTGGGACAGGCGTACCTGGAAACACCATATATTTT.

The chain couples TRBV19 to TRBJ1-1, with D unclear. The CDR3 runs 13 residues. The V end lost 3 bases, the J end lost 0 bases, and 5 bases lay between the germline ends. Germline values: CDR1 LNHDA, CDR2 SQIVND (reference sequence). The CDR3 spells CASSMPLNTEAFF. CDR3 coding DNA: TGTGCCAGTAGTATGCCCCTGAACACTGAAGCTTTCTTT.

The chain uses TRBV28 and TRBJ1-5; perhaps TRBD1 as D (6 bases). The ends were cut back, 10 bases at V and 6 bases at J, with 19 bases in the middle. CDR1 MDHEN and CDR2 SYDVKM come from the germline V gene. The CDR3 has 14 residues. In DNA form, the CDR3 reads TGTGCCATCCGGGGGGCAGGGTCTGTTCAGCCCCAGCATTTT. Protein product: CAIRGAGSVQPQHF. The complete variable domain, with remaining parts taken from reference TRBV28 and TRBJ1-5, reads DVKVTQSSRYLVKRTGEKVFLECVQDMDHENMFWYRQDPGLGLRLIYFSYDVKMKEKGDIPEGYSVSREKKERFSLILESASTNQTSMYLCAIRGAGSVQPQHFGDGTRLSIL.

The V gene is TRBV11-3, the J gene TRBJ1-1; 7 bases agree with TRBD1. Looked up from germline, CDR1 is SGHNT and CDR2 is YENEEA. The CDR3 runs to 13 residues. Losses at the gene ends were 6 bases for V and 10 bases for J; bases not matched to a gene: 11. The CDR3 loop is CASSRKTGAAAFF. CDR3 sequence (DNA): TGTGCCAGCAGTCGTAAAACAGGGGCGGCAGCTTTCTTT.

The CDR3 is CASSPGHPTYNEQFF. The CDR3, as DNA: TGTGCCAGCAGCCCGGGACACCCGACGTACAATGAGCAGTTCTTC. The rearrangement links TRBV7-2 to TRBJ2-1; a weak D match, TRBD1 (6 bases). This CDR3 comprises 15 residues. The V end was cut by 5 bases, the J end by 4 bases, with 15 bases between. Per germline, CDR1 SGHTA and CDR2 FQGNSA.

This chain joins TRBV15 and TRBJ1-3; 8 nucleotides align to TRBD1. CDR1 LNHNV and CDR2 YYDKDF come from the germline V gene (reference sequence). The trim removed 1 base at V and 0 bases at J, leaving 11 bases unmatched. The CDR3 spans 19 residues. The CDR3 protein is CATSRVAVGQGSSGNTIYF. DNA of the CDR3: TGTGCCACCAGCAGAGTTGCTGTTGGACAGGGAAGCTCTGGAAACACCATATATTTT.

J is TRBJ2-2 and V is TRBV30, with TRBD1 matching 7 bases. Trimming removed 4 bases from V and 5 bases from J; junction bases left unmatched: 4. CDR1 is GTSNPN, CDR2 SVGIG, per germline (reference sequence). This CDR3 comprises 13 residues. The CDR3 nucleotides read TGTGCCTGGAAACAGGGGAGAACCGGGGAGCTGTTTTTT. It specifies CAWKQGRTGELFF.

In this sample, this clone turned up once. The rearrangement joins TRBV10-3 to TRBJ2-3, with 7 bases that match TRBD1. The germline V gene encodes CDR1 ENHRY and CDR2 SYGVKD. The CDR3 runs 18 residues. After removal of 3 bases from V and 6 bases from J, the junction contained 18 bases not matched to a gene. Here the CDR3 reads CAISDPTGAPGQMDTQYF. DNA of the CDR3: TGTGCCATCAGTGACCCTACAGGGGCTCCCGGTCAGATGGATACGCAGTATTTT.

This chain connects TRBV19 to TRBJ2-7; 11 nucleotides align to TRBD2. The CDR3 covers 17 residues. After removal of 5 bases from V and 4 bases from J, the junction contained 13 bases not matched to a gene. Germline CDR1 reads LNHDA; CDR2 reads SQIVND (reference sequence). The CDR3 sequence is CASSAQTLAGGPYEQYF. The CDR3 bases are TGTGCCAGTAGTGCTCAAACTCTAGCGGGAGGACCATACGAGCAGTACTTC.

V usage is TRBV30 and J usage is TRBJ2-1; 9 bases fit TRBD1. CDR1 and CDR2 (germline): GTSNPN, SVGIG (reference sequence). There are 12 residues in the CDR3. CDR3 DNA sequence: TGTACCGGCGGGACAGGGTACAATGAGCAGTTCTTC. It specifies CTGGTGYNEQFF.

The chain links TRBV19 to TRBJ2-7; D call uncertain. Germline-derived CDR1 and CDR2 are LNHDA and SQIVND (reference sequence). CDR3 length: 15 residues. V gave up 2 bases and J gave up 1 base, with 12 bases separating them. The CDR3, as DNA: TGTGCCAGTAGTATAAGTGGGCTGCCATCCTACGAGCAGTACTTC. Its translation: CASSISGLPSYEQYF.

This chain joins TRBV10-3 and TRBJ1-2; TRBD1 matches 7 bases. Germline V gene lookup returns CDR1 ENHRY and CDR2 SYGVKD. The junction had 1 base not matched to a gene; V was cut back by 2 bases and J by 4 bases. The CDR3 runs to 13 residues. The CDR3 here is CAISERDSYGYTF. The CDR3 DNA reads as TGTGCCATCAGTGAGCGGGACAGCTATGGCTACACCTTC.

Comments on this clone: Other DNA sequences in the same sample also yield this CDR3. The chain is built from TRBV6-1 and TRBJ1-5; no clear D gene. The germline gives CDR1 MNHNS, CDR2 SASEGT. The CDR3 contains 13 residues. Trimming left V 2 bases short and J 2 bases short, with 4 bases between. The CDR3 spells CASSESRNQPQHF. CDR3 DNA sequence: TGTGCCAGCAGTGAAAGTCGCAATCAGCCCCAGCATTTT.

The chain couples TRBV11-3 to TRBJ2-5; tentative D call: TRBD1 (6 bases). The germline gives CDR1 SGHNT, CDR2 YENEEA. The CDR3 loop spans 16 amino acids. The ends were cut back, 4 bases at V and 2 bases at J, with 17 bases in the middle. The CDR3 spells CASSSTGSSGQETQYF. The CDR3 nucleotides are TGTGCCAGCAGCTCTACAGGGAGTTCAGGGCAAGAGACCCAGTACTTC.

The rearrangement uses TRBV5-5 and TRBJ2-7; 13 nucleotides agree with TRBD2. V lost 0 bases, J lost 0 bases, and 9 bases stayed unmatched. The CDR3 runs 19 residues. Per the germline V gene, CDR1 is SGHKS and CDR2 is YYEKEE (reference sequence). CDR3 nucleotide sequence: TGTGCCAGCAGCTTGGGCCCGGGGACTAGCGGGATCGCCTCCTACGAGCAGTACTTC. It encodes CASSLGPGTSGIASYEQYF.

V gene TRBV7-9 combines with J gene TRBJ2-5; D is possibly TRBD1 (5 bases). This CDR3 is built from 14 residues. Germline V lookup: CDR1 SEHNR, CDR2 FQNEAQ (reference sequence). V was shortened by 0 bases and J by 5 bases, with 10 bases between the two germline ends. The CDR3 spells CASSLAPQAETQYF. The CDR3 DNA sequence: TGTGCCAGCAGCTTAGCGCCACAGGCGGAGACCCAGTACTTC. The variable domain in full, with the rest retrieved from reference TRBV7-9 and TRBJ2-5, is DTGVSQNPRHKITKRGQNVTFRCDPISEHNRLYWYRQTLGQGPEFLTYFQNEAQLEKSRLLSDRFSAERPKGSFSTLEIQRTEQGDSAMYLCASSLAPQAETQYFGPGTRLLVL.

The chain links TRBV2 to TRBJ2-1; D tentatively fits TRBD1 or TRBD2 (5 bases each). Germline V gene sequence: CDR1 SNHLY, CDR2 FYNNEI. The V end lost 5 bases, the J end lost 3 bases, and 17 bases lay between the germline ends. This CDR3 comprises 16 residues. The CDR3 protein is CASSSALGDHYNEQFF. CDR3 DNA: TGTGCCAGCAGTTCAGCCCTAGGGGACCACTACAATGAGCAGTTCTTC.

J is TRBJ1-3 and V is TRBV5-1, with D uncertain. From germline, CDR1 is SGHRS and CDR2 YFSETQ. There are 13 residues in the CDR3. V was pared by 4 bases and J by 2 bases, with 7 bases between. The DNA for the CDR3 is TGCGCCAGCAGCGACCTACCTGGAAACACCATATATTTT. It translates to CASSDLPGNTIYF.

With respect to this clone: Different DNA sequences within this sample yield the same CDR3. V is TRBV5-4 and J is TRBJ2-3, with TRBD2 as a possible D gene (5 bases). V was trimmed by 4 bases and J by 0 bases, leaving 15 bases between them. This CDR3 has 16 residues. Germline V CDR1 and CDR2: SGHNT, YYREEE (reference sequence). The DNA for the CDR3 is TGTGCCAGCAGCGCCTCGGCGGGCGCTAGCACAGATACGCAGTATTTT. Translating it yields CASSASAGASTDTQYF.

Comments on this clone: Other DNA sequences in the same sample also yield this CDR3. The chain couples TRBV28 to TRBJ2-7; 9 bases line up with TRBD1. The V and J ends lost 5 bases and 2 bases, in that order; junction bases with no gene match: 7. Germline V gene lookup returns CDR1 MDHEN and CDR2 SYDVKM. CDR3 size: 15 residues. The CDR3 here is CASSAPGQGTYEQYF. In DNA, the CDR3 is TGTGCCAGCAGTGCCCCGGGACAGGGAACCTACGAGCAGTACTTC.

The CDR3 region is CSATGSSRNTEAFF. The CDR3 DNA is TGCAGCGCCACCGGGTCCTCCCGGAACACTGAAGCTTTCTTT. The chain carries TRBV29-1 and TRBJ1-1, with D unresolved. The CDR3 runs 14 residues. Germline V gives CDR1 SQVTM, CDR2 ANQGSEA. V was clipped by 7 bases and J by 1 base, with 16 bases between them.

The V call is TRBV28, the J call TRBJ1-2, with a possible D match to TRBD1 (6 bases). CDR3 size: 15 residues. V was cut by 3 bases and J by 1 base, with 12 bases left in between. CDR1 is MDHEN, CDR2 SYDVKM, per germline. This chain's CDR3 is CASSFGDRINYGYTF. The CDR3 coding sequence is TGTGCCAGCAGTTTCGGTGACAGGATTAACTATGGCTACACCTTC.

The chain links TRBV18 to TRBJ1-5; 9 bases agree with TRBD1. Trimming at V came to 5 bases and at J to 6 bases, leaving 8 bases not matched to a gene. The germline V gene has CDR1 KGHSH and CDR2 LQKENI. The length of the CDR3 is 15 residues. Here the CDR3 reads CASSTGTGIFQPQHF. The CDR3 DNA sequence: TGTGCCAGCTCAACCGGGACAGGGATTTTTCAGCCCCAGCATTTT.

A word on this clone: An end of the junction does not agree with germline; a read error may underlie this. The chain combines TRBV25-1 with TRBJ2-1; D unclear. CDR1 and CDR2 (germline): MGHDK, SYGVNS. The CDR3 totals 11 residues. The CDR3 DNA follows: TGTGCCAGCAGTAGGTACAGTGAGCAGTTCTTC. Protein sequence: CASSRYSEQFF. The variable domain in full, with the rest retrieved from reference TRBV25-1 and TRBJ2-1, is EADIYQTPRYLVIGTGKKITLECSQTMGHDKMYWYQQDPGMELHLIHYSYGVNSTEKGDLSSESTVSRIRTEHFPLTLESARPSHTSQYLCASSRYSEQFFGPGTRLTVL.

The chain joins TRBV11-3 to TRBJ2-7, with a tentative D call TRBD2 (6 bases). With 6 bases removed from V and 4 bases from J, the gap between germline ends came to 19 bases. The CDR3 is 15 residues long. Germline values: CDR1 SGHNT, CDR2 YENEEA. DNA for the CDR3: TGTGCCAGCAGTGGCGGTGGAGGGCAAGGTTACGAGCAGTACTTC. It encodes CASSGGGGQGYEQYF.

CDR3 DNA: TGTGCCAGCAGCTCCCGGACTAGTGCCGGGGAGCTGTTTTTT. Encoded protein: CASSSRTSAGELFF. V usage is TRBV11-3 and J usage is TRBJ2-2; 7 bases agree with TRBD2. Unmatched junction bases numbered 5, after V lost 4 bases and J lost 6 bases. Germline CDR1 SGHNT, CDR2 YENEEA. The CDR3 extends over 14 amino acids.

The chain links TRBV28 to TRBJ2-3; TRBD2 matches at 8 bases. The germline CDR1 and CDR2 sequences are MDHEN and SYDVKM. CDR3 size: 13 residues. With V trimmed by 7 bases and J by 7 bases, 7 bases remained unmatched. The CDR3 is CASNSAGGYTQYF. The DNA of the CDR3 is TGTGCCAGCAACTCCGCGGGAGGCTATACGCAGTATTTT.